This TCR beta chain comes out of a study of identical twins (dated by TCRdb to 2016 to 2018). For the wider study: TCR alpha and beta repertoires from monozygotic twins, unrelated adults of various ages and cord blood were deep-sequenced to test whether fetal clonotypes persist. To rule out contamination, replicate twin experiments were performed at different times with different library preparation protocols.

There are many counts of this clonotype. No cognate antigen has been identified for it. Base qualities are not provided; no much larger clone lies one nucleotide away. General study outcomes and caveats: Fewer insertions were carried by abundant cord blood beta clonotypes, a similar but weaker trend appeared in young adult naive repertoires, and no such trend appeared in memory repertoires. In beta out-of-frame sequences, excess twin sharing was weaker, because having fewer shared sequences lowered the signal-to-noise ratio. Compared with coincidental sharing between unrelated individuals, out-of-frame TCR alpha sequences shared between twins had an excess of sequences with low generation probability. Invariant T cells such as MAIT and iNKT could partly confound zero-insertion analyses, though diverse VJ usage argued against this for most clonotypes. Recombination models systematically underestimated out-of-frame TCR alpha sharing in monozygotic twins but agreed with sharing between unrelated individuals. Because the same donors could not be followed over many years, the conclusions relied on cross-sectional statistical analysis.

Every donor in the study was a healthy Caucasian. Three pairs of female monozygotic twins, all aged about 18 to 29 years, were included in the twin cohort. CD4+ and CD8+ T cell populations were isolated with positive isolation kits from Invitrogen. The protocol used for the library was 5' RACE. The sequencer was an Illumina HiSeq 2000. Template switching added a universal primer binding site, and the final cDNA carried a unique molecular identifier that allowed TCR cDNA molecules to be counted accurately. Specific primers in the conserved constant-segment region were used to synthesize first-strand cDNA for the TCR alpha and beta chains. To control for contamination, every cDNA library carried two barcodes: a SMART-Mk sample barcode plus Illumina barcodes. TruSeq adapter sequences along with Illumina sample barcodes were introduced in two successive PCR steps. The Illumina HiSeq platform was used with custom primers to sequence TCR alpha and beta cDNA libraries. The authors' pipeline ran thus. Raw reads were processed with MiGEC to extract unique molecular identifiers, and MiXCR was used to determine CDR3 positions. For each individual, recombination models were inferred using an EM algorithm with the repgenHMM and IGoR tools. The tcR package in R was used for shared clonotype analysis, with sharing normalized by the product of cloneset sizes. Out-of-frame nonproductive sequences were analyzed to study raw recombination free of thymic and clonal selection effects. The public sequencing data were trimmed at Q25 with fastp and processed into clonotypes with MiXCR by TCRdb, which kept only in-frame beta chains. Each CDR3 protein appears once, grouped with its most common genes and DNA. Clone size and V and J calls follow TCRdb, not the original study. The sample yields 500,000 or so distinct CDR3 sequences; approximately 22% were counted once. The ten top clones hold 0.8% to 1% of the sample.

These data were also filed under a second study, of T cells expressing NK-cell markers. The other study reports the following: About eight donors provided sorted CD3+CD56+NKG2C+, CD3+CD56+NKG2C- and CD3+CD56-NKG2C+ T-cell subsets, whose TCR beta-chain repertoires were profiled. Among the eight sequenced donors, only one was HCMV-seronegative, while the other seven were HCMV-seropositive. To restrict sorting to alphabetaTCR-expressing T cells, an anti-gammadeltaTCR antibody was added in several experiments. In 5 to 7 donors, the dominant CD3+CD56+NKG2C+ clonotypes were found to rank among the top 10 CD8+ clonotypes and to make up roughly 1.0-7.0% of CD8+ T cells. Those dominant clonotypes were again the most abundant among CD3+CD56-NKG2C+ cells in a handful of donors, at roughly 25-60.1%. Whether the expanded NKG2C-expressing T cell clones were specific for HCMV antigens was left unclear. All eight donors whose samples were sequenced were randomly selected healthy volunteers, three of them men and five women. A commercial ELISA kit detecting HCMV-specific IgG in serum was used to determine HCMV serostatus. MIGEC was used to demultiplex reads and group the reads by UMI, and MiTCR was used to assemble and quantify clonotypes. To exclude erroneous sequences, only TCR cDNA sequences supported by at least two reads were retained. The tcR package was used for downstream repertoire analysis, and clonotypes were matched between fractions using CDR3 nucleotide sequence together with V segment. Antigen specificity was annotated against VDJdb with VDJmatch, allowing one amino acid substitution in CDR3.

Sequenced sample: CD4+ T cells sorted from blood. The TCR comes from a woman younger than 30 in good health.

Read as DNA, the sequence is TGCAGCGCCTGGGGACAGGGTGGCACAGATACGCAGTATTTT. Its protein product is CSAWGQGGTDTQYF. This chain joins TRBV29-1 to TRBJ2-3; 9 bases in the middle match TRBD1. From V the trimming removes 7 bases and from J it removes 1 base, while the gene matches leave 6 bases of the junction unaccounted for. The CDR3 runs 14 residues from the cysteine to the phenylalanine. Only the CDR3 region is kept as DNA, spanning 42 bases read in frame from base 1. The germline V gene gives CDR1 as SQVTM and CDR2 as ANQGSEA.